These 8 T cell receptor beta chains share one sample of origin, sequenced in a study of blood T cell repertoires in COVID-19. Profiled with immunoSEQ multiplex PCR; TCRdb holds only in-frame clones, not every one. The table records about 74,000 clones, approximately 84% of them present only once. The sample consisted of peripheral blood. These receptors came from a man in his 70s with acute or convalescent COVID-19.

The genes are TRBV7-8 and TRBJ1-2; TRBD1 matches at 9 bases. In germline, CDR1 is SGHVS, CDR2 FQNEAQ. The CDR3 contains 14 residues. Trimming at V came to 1 base and at J to 8 bases, leaving 5 bases not matched to a gene. The CDR3 reads CASSLGDRDGGYTF. The CDR3 bases are TGTGCCAGCAGCTTAGGGGACAGGGATGGAGGCTACACCTTC. The full variable domain, with the rest looked up from reference TRBV7-8 and TRBJ1-2, is GAGVSQSPRYKVAKRGQDVALRCDPISGHVSLFWYQQALGQGPEFLTYFQNEAQLDKSGLPSDRFFAERPEGSVSTLKIQRTQQEDSAVYLCASSLGDRDGGYTFGSGTRLTVV.

The chain combines TRBV12-5 with TRBJ2-7; tentatively, D is TRBD1 (6 bases). The CDR3 loop spans 12 amino acids. Germline CDR1 is LGHNT and CDR2 is FRNRAP. V was shortened by 6 bases and J by 7 bases, with 13 bases between the two germline ends. For the CDR3, the DNA is TGTGCTAGTGGCCTCAACAGGGTTGAGCAGTACTTC. As protein: CASGLNRVEQYF. Variable domain in full (rest from reference TRBV12-5 and TRBJ2-7): DARVTQTPRHKVTEMGQEVTMRCQPILGHNTVFWYRQTMMQGLELLAYFRNRAPLDDSGMPKDRFSAEMPDATLATLKIQPSEPRDSAVYFCASGLNRVEQYFGPGTRLTVT.

This rearrangement joins TRBV19 to TRBJ2-7; D perhaps matches TRBD2 (5 bases). From germline, CDR1 is LNHDA and CDR2 SQIVND (reference sequence). CDR3 size: 14 residues. Trimming pared 1 base from V and 2 bases from J, leaving 9 bases between. In nucleotides, the CDR3 is TGTGCCAGTAGTATAGGCGAGGGAACCTACGAGCAGTACTTC. Translated, it gives CASSIGEGTYEQYF.

V gene TRBV6-6 combines with J gene TRBJ2-3, with 7 positions matching TRBD2. V was pared by 6 bases and J by 4 bases, with 10 bases of the junction left unmatched. The CDR3 contains 15 residues. Germline V lookup: CDR1 MNHNY, CDR2 SVGAGI (reference sequence). The CDR3 loop is CASSQRTGGSDTQYF. In DNA form, the CDR3 reads TGTGCCAGCAGCCAACGGACGGGAGGCTCAGATACGCAGTATTTT.

V usage is TRBV27 and J usage is TRBJ2-7; D is uncertain. Trimming removed 2 bases from V and 3 bases from J, with 11 bases in between. CDR1 and CDR2 (germline): MNHEY, SMNVEV (reference sequence). The CDR3 has 14 residues. The CDR3 protein is CASSLPLVSYEQYF. CDR3 DNA sequence: TGTGCCAGCAGTTTACCTTTAGTAAGCTACGAGCAGTACTTC.

This chain links TRBV10-3 with TRBJ1-2; TRBD1 aligns across 10 bases. The CDR3 loop spans 18 amino acids. The trim removed 6 bases at V and 4 bases at J, leaving 17 bases unmatched. Germline V CDR1 and CDR2: ENHRY, SYGVKD. DNA of the CDR3: TGTGCCATCAGACTCGACAGGGGGCGGGAATCGAAGAGCTATGGCTACACCTTC. The encoded protein is CAIRLDRGRESKSYGYTF.

The chain recombines TRBV5-4 with TRBJ2-7, with 10 positions matching TRBD1. Germline V gene lookup returns CDR1 SGHNT and CDR2 YYREEE (reference sequence). The V gene end was trimmed by 4 bases and the J gene end by 6 bases; junction bases not matched to a gene: 16. The CDR3 is made up of 17 amino acids. CDR3 region: CASSPIRTGGIVGEQYF. The CDR3 DNA reads as TGTGCCAGCAGCCCGATTCGGACAGGGGGAATAGTCGGCGAGCAGTACTTC.

The chain is built from TRBV19 and TRBJ2-7; tentatively, D is TRBD1 (6 bases). This CDR3 contains 14 residues. Germline CDR1 LNHDA, CDR2 SQIVND (reference sequence). The V end was cut by 5 bases, the J end by 6 bases, with 17 bases between. CDR3 protein: CASSSQGAQSEQYF. Here the CDR3 DNA reads TGTGCCAGTAGTTCACAGGGCGCCCAAAGCGAGCAGTACTTC.